This T cell receptor (beta chain) was captured in a study of Graves' ophthalmopathy and Graves' hyperthyroidism. Whole-study context: At initial diagnosis, peripheral blood was obtained, and this preceded any treatment.

There are 14 residues in the CDR3. Germline V lookup: CDR1 MNHNS, CDR2 SASEGT. In this sample, this clonotype turned up many times. Its matching antigen is unknown. The PBMC fraction was derived from about 9.5 ml of fresh peripheral blood. From RNA, the CDR3 regions of TCR beta chains were amplified and sequenced. First-round RT-PCR relied on HTBI primers, and a second-round multiplex PCR came next. TCRdb called the multiplex PCR reads again in MiXCR, with one record for every CDR3 protein. Of about 400,000 distinct CDR3 sequences listed, around 20% are singletons. Points from the study as a whole: Most thyroid clonotypes with frequency above 0.001 were detected in blood too.

The source is a woman between 18 and 29 years old with Graves' ophthalmopathy. Input material: peripheral blood. This chain uses TRBV6-1 with TRBJ2-6, with a possible D match to TRBD2 (6 bases). CDR3 nucleotide sequence: TGTGTGGCCGGGGAGGACTCGGGGGCCAACGTCCTGACTTTC. This translates into CVAGEDSGANVLTF.